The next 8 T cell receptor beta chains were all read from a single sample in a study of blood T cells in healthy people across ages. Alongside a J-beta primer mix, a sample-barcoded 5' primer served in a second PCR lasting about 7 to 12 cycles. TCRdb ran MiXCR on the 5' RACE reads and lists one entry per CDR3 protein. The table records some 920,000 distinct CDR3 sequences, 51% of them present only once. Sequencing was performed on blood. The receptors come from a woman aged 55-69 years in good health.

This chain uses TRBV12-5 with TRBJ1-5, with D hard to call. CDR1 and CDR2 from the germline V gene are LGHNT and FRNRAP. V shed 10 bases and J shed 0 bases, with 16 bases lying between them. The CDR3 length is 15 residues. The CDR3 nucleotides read TGTGCTAATCGAAACGACCGATATAGCAATCAGCCCCAGCATTTT. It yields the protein CANRNDRYSNQPQHF.

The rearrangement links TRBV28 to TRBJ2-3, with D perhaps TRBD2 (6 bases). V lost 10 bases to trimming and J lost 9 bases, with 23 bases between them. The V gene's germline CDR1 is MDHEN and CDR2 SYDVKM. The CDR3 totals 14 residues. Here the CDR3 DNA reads TGTGCCAACACCCGGGACTTGAGAGGAAGGACGCAGTATTTT. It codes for CANTRDLRGRTQYF.

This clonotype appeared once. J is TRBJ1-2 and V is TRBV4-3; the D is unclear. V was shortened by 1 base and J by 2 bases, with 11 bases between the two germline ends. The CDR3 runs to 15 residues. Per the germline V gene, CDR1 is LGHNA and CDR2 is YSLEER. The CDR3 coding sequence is TGCGCCAGCAGCCAAGCTCTCGGCAGCAACTATGGCTACACCTTC. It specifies CASSQALGSNYGYTF.

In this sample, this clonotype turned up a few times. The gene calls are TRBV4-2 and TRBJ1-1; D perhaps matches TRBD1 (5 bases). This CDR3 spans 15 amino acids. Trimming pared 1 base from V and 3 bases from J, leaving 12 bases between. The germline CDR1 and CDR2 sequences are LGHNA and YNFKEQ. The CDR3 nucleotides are TGTGCCAGCAGCCAAGCGGGGCCCGGATACACTGAAGCTTTCTTT. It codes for CASSQAGPGYTEAFF.

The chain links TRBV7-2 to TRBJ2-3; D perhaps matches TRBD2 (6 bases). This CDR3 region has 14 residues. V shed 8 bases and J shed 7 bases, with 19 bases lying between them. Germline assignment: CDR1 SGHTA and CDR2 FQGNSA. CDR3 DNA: TGTGCCAGCCACGGAGGGAACCTGGGAAATACGCAGTATTTT. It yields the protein CASHGGNLGNTQYF.

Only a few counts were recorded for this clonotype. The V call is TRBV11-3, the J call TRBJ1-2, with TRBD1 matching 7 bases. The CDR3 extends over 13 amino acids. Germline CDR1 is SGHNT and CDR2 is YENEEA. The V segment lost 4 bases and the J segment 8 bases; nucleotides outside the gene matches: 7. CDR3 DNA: TGTGCCAGCAGCTCTACGACAGGGCAAGGCTACACCTTC. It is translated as CASSSTTGQGYTF.

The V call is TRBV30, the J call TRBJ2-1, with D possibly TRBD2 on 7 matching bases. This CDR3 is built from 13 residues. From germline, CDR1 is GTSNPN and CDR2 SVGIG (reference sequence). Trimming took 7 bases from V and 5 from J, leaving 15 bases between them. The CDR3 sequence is CAFRRGGHNEQFF. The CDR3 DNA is TGTGCCTTTCGGAGGGGGGGTCACAATGAGCAGTTCTTC.

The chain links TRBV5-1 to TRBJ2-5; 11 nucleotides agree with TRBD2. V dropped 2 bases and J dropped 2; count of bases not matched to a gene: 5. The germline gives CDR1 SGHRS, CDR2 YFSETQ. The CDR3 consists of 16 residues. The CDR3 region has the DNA TGCGCCAGCAGCTTCACCGGGACTAGCGGACAAGAGACCCAGTACTTC. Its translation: CASSFTGTSGQETQYF.